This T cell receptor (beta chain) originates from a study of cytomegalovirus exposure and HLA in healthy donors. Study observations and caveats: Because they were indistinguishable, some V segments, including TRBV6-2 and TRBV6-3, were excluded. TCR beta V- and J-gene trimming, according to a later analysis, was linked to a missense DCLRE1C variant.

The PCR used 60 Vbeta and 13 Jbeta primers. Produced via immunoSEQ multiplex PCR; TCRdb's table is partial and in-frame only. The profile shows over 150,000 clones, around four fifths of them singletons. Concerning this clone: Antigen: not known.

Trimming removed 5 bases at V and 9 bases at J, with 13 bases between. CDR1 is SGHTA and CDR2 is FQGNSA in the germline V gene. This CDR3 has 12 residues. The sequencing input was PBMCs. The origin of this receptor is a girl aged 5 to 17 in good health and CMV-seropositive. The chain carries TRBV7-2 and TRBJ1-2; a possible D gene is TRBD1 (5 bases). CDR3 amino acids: CASSQGGARYTF. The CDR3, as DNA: TGTGCCAGCAGCCAGGGTGGGGCCCGCTACACCTTC. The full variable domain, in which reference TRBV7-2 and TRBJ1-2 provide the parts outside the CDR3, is GAGVSQSPSNKVTEKGKDVELRCDPISGHTALYWYRQSLGQGLEFLIYFQGNSAPDKSGLPSDRFSAERTGGSVSTLTIQRTQQEDSAVYLCASSQGGARYTFGSGTRLTVV.